One sample yielded the 23 T cell receptor beta chains listed below, sequenced in a study of CXCR3-negative and CXCR3-positive naive CD8 T cells. UMI-labeled TRB cDNA libraries were prepared by 5' RACE. From its re-call of the 5' RACE reads, TCRdb lists each CDR3 protein once, without DNA. Across under 85,000 distinct CDR3 sequences, the top ten clones capture roughly 1.5% of the sample. Sequencing was carried out using naive CXCR3- CD8+ T cells from blood. Subset reported: CD45RO-CCR7+CD27+CD95- naive CD8+ T cells lacking CXCR3 (TNR3-). These receptors originate from a human donor in good health. Some clones in this sample may be carry-over from other donors' samples.

The rearrangement uses TRBV5-4 and TRBJ2-3; TCRdb returns TRBD1, unconfirmable since there is no DNA. Germline V gene sequence: CDR1 SGHNT, CDR2 YYREEE (reference sequence). The CDR3 spans 18 residues. The CDR3 here is CASSPGAVGDSRGDTQYF.

This clonotype counts as medium-sized by frequency. The chain is built from TRBV6-5 and TRBJ1-1; TCRdb's D call, TRBD1, is unchecked because there is no DNA. This CDR3 has 14 amino acids. CDR1 MNHEY and CDR2 SVGAGI come from the germline V gene. CDR3 loop: CASSPGGRGTEAFF.

This chain joins TRBV3-1 and TRBJ2-7; TCRdb picks TRBD2, but there is no DNA to check that call. The CDR3 sequence is 14 residues long. The germline gives CDR1 LGHDT, CDR2 YNNKEL (reference sequence). CDR3 residues: CASSWTSGSYEQYF.

The chain employs TRBV29-1 and TRBJ1-5. Germline V gives CDR1 SQVTM, CDR2 ANQGSEA. CDR3 length: 14 amino acids. The CDR3 here is CSAILGLSNQPQHF. Together with reference TRBV29-1 and TRBJ1-5, the CDR3 gives the full variable domain: SAVISQKPSRDICQRGTSLTIQCQVDSQVTMMFWYRQQPGQSLTLIATANQGSEATYESGFVIDKFPISRPNLTFSTLTVSNMSPEDSSIYLCSAILGLSNQPQHFGDGTRLSIL.

V usage is TRBV4-3 and J usage is TRBJ2-5; absent DNA, TCRdb's TRBD1 call cannot be checked. This CDR3 comprises 16 residues. CDR1 and CDR2 (germline): LGHNA, YSLEER. CDR3 sequence reads: CASSQEGTGLRETQYF.

The J gene is TRBJ2-1, the V gene TRBV3-1; the TRBD2 assignment by TCRdb is unverifiable without DNA. Germline lookup yields CDR1 LGHDT and CDR2 YNNKEL (reference sequence). CDR3 length: 15 residues. CDR3 sequence reads: CASSLGLAGSHEQFF.

This chain uses TRBV15 with TRBJ1-2. CDR3 length: 13 residues. Germline V gene data show CDR1 as LNHNV and CDR2 as YYDKDF (reference sequence). The CDR3 spells CATSRGRTYGYTF.

V usage is TRBV20-1 and J usage is TRBJ1-1; TCRdb returns TRBD1, unconfirmable since there is no DNA. CDR1 is DFQATT and CDR2 is SNEGSKA in the germline V gene (reference sequence). The CDR3 extends over 16 amino acids. CDR3 region: CSARDPRRGGDTEAFF.

The rearrangement uses TRBV29-1 and TRBJ2-1; the TCRdb call, TRBD2, lacks DNA for checking. Germline V gives CDR1 SQVTM, CDR2 ANQGSEA. This CDR3 has 13 amino acids. Here the CDR3 reads CSVVWEGHNEQFF.

The rearrangement links TRBV7-9 to TRBJ2-1; TCRdb proposes TRBD1, but this gene call is untestable without DNA. The CDR3 consists of 13 residues. Germline CDR1 is SEHNR and CDR2 is FQNEAQ (reference sequence). The CDR3 sequence: CASRPIEGREQFF.

The rearrangement uses TRBV7-2 and TRBJ2-2; TCRdb's D gene call, TRBD2, goes unchecked for lack of DNA. The CDR3 is 17 residues long. Germline assignment: CDR1 SGHTA and CDR2 FQGNSA. The CDR3 region is CASSLGLAGGNTGELFF.

The chain is built from TRBV13 and TRBJ1-2. Germline values: CDR1 PRHDT, CDR2 FYEKMQ (reference sequence). The CDR3 extends over 14 amino acids. CDR3 protein: CASSLEEILMGYTF.

The chain links TRBV12-3 or TRBV12-4 to TRBJ2-7; the D gene TCRdb calls, TRBD1, cannot be checked with no DNA. This CDR3 spans 15 amino acids. CDR3 residues: CASSDPAGRFPEQYF.

The rearrangement joins TRBV5-1 to TRBJ2-2; no DNA is available, so the TRBD1 call from TCRdb remains unchecked. The CDR3 consists of 18 residues. The germline CDR1 and CDR2 sequences are SGHRS and YFSETQ. CDR3 in amino acids: CASTHPRTGRKGTGELFF.

V and J are TRBV11-1 and TRBJ2-3; TCRdb reports TRBD1, a call that lacks DNA to check it against. The CDR3 extends over 15 amino acids. Germline V gene data show CDR1 as SGHAT and CDR2 as FQDESV (reference sequence). CDR3: CASSLVWGTSDTQYF.

The chain carries TRBV2 and TRBJ1-1; without DNA, the TCRdb call of TRBD1 cannot be checked. The CDR3 consists of 14 residues. Germline loops: CDR1 SNHLY, CDR2 FYNNEI. CDR3 in amino acids: CASRQGQLNTEAFF.

This chain's CDR3 is CASSDRDDPTDTQYF. The chain couples TRBV7-9 to TRBJ2-3; TCRdb reports TRBD1, a call that lacks DNA to check it against. The CDR3 extends over 15 amino acids. Per germline, CDR1 SEHNR and CDR2 FQNEAQ (reference sequence).

This sequence joins TRBV4-3 and TRBJ1-1. Germline CDR1 is LGHNA and CDR2 is YSLEER. CDR3 length: 15 amino acids. CDR3 loop: CASSQDGDLRTEAFF.

The V call is TRBV29-1, the J call TRBJ2-5; TCRdb's D call of TRBD1 is untestable without DNA. CDR1 SQVTM and CDR2 ANQGSEA come from the germline V gene. The CDR3 consists of 18 residues. This chain's CDR3 is CSVDKTGHAYPWGETQYF.

The chain combines TRBV7-8 with TRBJ2-5; TCRdb outputs TRBD2, but without DNA this stays unchecked. CDR1 and CDR2 from the germline V gene are SGHVS and FQNEAQ. This CDR3 spans 15 amino acids. The CDR3: CASSLSANAGETQYF.

The chain recombines TRBV19 with TRBJ2-7. The CDR3 runs 13 residues. Germline V gene data show CDR1 as LNHDA and CDR2 as SQIVND (reference sequence). The CDR3 sequence is CASSIGVSTEQYF.

The V and J genes are TRBV9 and TRBJ2-1; the TCRdb call, TRBD2, lacks DNA for checking. Germline V gene data show CDR1 as SGDLS and CDR2 as YYNGEE. This CDR3 is built from 16 residues. The CDR3 reads CASSPSGTAASNEQFF.

The chain combines TRBV29-1 with TRBJ2-1. CDR3 size: 14 residues. Germline CDR1 SQVTM, CDR2 ANQGSEA. CDR3 sequence: CSVEVLGSYNEQFF.